The subject of this entry is one T cell receptor beta chain. What it binds is unknown. PCR involved 60 Vbeta and 13 Jbeta primers. The method was immunoSEQ multiplex PCR; TCRdb's version includes in-frame clones alone and lacks a portion of them. This table lists around 110,000 clones. This entry is derived from a study of cytomegalovirus exposure and HLA in healthy donors. Study outcomes and limitations: A previous analysis found most TCR beta V segments productive roughly 87% or roughly 30% of the time.

CDR1 and CDR2 from the germline V gene are SGHAT and FQNNGV. The CDR3 spans 15 residues. With 5 bases clipped from V and 2 bases from J, the junction kept 7 bases outside the gene matches. The origin of this receptor is a man aged 35 to 55 in good health and CMV-seropositive. The sequenced sample consisted of PBMCs. The V gene is TRBV11-2, the J gene TRBJ2-3; TRBD2 matches 7 bases. CDR3 DNA: TGTGCCAGCAGCCCGATCGGGACTAACACAGATACGCAGTATTTT. This codes for CASSPIGTNTDTQYF.